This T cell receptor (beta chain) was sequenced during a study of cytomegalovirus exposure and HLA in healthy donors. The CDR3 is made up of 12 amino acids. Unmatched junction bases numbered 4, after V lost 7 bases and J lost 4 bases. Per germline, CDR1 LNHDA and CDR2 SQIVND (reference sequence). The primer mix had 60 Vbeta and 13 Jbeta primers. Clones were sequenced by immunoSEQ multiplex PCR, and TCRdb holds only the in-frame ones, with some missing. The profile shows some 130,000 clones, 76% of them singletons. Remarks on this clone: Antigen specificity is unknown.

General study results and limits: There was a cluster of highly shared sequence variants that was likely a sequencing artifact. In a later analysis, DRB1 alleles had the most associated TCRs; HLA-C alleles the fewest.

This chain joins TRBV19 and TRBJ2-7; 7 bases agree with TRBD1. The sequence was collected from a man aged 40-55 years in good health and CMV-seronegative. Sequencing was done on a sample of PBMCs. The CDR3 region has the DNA TGTGCCAGTAAGGGGGACAGTTACGAGCAGTACTTC. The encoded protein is CASKGDSYEQYF.